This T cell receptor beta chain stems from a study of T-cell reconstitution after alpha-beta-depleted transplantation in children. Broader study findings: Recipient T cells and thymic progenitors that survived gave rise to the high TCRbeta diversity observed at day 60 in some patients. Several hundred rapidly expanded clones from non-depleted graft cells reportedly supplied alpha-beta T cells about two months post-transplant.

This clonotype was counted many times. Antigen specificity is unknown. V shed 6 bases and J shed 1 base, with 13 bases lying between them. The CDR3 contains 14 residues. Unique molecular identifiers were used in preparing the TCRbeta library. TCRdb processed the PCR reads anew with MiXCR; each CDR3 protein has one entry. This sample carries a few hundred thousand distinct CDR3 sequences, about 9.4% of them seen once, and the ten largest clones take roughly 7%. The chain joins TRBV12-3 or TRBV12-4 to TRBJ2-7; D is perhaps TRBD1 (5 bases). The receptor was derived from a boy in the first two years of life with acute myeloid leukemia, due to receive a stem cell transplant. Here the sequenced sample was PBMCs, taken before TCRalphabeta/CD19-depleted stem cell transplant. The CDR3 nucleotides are TGTGCCAGCAGCCTTCGACAGAATTCCTACGAGCAGTACTTC. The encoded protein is CASSLRQNSYEQYF.